The 10 T cell receptor beta chains below were found in one sample sequenced in a study of early T cells in non-severe SARS-CoV-2 infection. TCRdb fed the 5' RACE reads into MiXCR, producing one record per CDR3 protein. There are about 55,000 distinct CDR3 sequences in the sample; under 8% occur only once, and around 5% lies in the top ten. The material was whole blood, obtained at baseline. The receptors shown here come from an adult who was a healthcare worker with PCR-confirmed SARS-CoV-2 infection or an uninfected control (not recorded which).

This clonotype was detected a few times. This chain connects TRBV15 to TRBJ2-5, with TRBD2 matching 8 bases. With 4 bases clipped from V and 5 bases from J, the junction kept 9 bases outside the gene matches. The CDR3 spans 15 residues. Germline CDR1 LNHNV, CDR2 YYDKDF (reference sequence). CDR3 sequence reads: CATSTDGGAWETQYF. For the CDR3, the DNA is TGTGCCACCAGCACCGACGGGGGGGCCTGGGAGACCCAGTACTTC.

This clonotype was counted many times. This CDR3 reads CASSLGPVLGEDTQYF. Here the CDR3 DNA reads TGTGCCAGCAGCTTGGGGCCCGTTCTAGGAGAAGATACGCAGTATTTT. The chain combines TRBV5-4 with TRBJ2-3; D is undetermined. Trimming pared 0 bases from V and 5 bases from J, leaving 16 bases between. Germline CDR1 SGHNT, CDR2 YYREEE (reference sequence). The CDR3 loop spans 16 amino acids.

The chain combines TRBV4-3 with TRBJ2-7; a weak D match, TRBD2 (5 bases). The V gene lost 4 bases and the J gene lost 7 bases, with 20 bases spanning the gap. CDR3 length: 15 amino acids. CDR1 LGHNA and CDR2 YSLEER come from the germline V gene. CDR3 nucleotides: TGCGCCAGCAGCCTTTCCGGGGTTGGCCGCGGGGAGCAGTACTTC. This encodes CASSLSGVGRGEQYF.

There are a few counts of this clonotype. V is TRBV5-4 and J is TRBJ2-1; 7 positions match TRBD2. The V segment lost 1 base and the J segment 8 bases; nucleotides outside the gene matches: 6. Germline V gene sequence: CDR1 SGHNT, CDR2 YYREEE (reference sequence). The CDR3 spans 14 residues. The CDR3, as DNA: TGTGCCAGCAGCTTGTGGGGGGGTAGCGATGAGCAGTTCTTC. It codes for CASSLWGGSDEQFF. The full variable domain, with the rest looked up from reference TRBV5-4 and TRBJ2-1, is ETGVTQSPTHLIKTRGQQVTLRCSSQSGHNTVSWYQQALGQGPQFIFQYYREEENGRGNFPPRFSGLQFPNYSSELNVNALELDDSALYLCASSLWGGSDEQFFGPGTRLTVL.

Ten or more counts support this clonotype. The CDR3 bases are TGTGCCACCGCTCGATGGGAGAACACTGAAGCTTTCTTT. Translating gives CATARWENTEAFF. The V and J genes are TRBV6-2 or TRBV6-3 and TRBJ1-1; D gene ambiguous. Germline CDR1 MNHEY, CDR2 SVGEGT. The CDR3 runs 13 residues. The V gene lost 10 bases and the J gene lost 1 base, with 13 bases spanning the gap.

The table lists this clonotype with many counts. The chain uses TRBV20-1 and TRBJ2-7; no definite D call. CDR3 length equals 16 residues. The V and J ends lost 0 bases and 3 bases respectively, with 18 bases between them. Germline V gene lookup returns CDR1 DFQATT and CDR2 SNEGSKA (reference sequence). Written as DNA, the CDR3 is TGCAGTGCTAGAGAAGAAGGGAAGTCTGCCCACTACGAGCAGTACTTC. Translation gives CSAREEGKSAHYEQYF.

This rearrangement joins TRBV5-5 to TRBJ1-2; the match to TRBD1 covers 7 bases. The CDR3 has 14 amino acids. Trimming removed 4 bases from V and 1 base from J; junction bases left unmatched: 4. The germline V gene encodes CDR1 SGHKS and CDR2 YYEKEE (reference sequence). CDR3 DNA sequence: TGTGCCAGCAGCCCGGACAGGATTAACTATGGCTACACCTTC. Its translation is CASSPDRINYGYTF.

This sequence joins TRBV18 and TRBJ2-7, with TRBD1 matching 9 bases. Trimming removed 1 base from V and 4 bases from J; junction bases left unmatched: 8. There are 16 residues in the CDR3. Germline V gives CDR1 KGHSH, CDR2 LQKENI. This CDR3 is CASSPRLTGGRYEQYF. The CDR3 DNA reads TGTGCCAGCTCACCACGATTAACAGGGGGCCGTTACGAGCAGTACTTC.

The genes are TRBV29-1 and TRBJ2-7; 9 nucleotides agree with TRBD2. Per germline, CDR1 SQVTM and CDR2 ANQGSEA. J gave up 4 bases and V 6 bases, and 7 bases lay outside the gene matches. The length of the CDR3 is 13 residues. In nucleotides, the CDR3 is TGCAGCGTGAAGGCTAGCGGGGAATACGAGCAGTACTTC. Protein: CSVKASGEYEQYF.

This clonotype has at least ten counts. This sequence joins TRBV6-8 and TRBJ1-1, with D hard to call. In germline, CDR1 is MNHGY, CDR2 SAAAGT. There are 15 residues in the CDR3. The V end was cut by 0 bases, the J end by 5 bases, with 13 bases between. CDR3 sequence: CASSYSDGEGTEAFF. DNA for the CDR3: TGTGCCAGCAGTTACTCGGACGGGGAAGGAACTGAAGCTTTCTTT.